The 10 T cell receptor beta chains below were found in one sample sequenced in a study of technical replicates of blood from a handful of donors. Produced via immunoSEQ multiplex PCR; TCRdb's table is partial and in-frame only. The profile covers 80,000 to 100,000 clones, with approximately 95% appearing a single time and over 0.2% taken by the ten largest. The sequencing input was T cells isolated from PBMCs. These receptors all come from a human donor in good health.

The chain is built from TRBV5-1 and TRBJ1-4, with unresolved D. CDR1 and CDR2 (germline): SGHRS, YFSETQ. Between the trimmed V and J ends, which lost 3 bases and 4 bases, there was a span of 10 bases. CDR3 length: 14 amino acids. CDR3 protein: CASSSSRGNEKLFF. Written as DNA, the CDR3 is TGCGCCAGCAGCTCCAGTCGTGGTAATGAAAAACTGTTTTTT.

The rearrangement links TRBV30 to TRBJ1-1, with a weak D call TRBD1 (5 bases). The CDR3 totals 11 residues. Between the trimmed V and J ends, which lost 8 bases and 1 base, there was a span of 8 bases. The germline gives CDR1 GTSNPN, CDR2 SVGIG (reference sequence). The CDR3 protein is CAGTRNTEAFF. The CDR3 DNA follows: TGTGCCGGGACTCGGAACACTGAAGCTTTCTTT.

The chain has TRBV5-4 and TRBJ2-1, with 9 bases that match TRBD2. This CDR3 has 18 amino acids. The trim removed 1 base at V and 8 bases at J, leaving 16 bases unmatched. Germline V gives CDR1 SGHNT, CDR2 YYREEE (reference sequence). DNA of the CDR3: TGTGCCAGCAGCTTGTTTGTACACAGCGGGAGGTTAGTACATGAGCAGTTCTTC. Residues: CASSLFVHSGRLVHEQFF. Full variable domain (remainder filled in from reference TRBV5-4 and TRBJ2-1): ETGVTQSPTHLIKTRGQQVTLRCSSQSGHNTVSWYQQALGQGPQFIFQYYREEENGRGNFPPRFSGLQFPNYSSELNVNALELDDSALYLCASSLFVHSGRLVHEQFFGPGTRLTVL.

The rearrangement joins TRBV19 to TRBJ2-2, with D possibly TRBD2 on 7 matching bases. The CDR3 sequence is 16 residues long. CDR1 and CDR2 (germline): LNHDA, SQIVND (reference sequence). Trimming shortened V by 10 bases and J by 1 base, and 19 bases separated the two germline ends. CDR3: CAIGPRGGVNTGELFF. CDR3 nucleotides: TGTGCCATAGGCCCAAGAGGGGGGGTGAACACCGGGGAGCTGTTTTTT. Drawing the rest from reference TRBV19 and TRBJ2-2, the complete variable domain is DGGITQSPKYLFRKEGQNVTLSCEQNLNHDAMYWYRQDPGQGLRLIYYSQIVNDFQKGDIAEGYSVSREKKESFPLTVTSAQKNPTAFYLCAIGPRGGVNTGELFFGEGSRLTVL.

CDR3 nucleotides: TGTGCCAGCAGCTTGGGACTAGTGGGAAGTGGGACCCAGTACTTC. Its protein product is CASSLGLVGSGTQYF. The chain links TRBV11-2 to TRBJ2-5; 8 positions agree with TRBD2. Germline V gives CDR1 SGHAT, CDR2 FQNNGV. The CDR3 has 15 residues. J gave up 7 bases and V 3 bases, and 10 bases lay outside the gene matches.

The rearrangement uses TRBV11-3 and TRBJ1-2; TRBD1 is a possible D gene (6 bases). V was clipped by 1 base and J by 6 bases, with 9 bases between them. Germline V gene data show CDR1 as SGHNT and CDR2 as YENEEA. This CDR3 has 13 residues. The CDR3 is CASSLGGGDGYTF. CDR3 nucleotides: TGTGCCAGCAGCTTAGGAGGGGGAGATGGCTACACCTTC.

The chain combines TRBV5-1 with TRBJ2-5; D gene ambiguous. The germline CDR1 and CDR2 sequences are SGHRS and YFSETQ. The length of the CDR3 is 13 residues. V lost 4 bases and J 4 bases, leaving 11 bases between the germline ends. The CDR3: CASSPGAGETQYF. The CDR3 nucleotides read TGCGCCAGCAGCCCCGGTGCCGGAGAGACCCAGTACTTC.

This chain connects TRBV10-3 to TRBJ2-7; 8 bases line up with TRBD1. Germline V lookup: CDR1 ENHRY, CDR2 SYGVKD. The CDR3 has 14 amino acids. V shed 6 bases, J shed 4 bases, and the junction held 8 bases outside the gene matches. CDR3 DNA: TGTGCCATCAGGGGGGACAGGCCTCTATACGAGCAGTACTTC. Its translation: CAIRGDRPLYEQYF.

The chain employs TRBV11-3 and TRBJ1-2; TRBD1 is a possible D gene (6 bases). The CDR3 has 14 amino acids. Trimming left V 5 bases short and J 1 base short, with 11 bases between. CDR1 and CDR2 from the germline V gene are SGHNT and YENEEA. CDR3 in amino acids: CASSLGTFNYGYTF. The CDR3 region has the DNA TGTGCCAGCAGCCTCGGGACATTTAACTATGGCTACACCTTC.

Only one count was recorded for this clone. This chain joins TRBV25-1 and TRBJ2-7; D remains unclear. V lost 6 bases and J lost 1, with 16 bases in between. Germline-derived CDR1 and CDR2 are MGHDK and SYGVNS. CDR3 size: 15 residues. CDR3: CASRATADLSYEQYF. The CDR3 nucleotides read TGTGCCAGCAGAGCAACAGCCGACCTTTCCTACGAGCAGTACTTC.